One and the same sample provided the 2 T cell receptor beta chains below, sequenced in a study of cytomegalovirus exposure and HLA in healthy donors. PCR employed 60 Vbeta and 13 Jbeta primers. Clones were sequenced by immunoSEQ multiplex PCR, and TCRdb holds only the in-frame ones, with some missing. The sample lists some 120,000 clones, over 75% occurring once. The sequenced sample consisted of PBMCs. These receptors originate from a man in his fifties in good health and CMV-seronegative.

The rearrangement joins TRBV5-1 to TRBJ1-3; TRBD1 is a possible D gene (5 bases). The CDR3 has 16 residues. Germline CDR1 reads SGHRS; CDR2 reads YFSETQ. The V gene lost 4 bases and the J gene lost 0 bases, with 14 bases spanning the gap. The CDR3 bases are TGCGCCAGCAGCGCAGGCGGGGGGAGCTCTGGAAACACCATATATTTT. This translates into CASSAGGGSSGNTIYF.

In nucleotides, the CDR3 is TGTGCCAGCAGCCCGACTAGTACCTCCTACGAGCAGTACTTC. It translates to CASSPTSTSYEQYF. The chain has TRBV9 and TRBJ2-7; D is perhaps TRBD2 (6 bases). The CDR3 loop spans 14 amino acids. V was trimmed by 4 bases and J by 0 bases, leaving 11 bases between them. The germline V gene encodes CDR1 SGDLS and CDR2 YYNGEE.